Sequencing of this TCR beta chain was carried out in a study of T cell clones after liver transplantation. Study details: In this trial, immunosuppression withdrawal was attempted within 2 years of liver transplant. TCRbeta sequencing after a pre-transplant mixed lymphocyte reaction identified graft-donor-reactive clones, later tracked in post-transplant blood. Apart from three HCV-positive recipients, transplants were for non-autoimmune, non-viral reasons. General study points: Donor-reactive sequences fell more than third party-reactive ones, suggesting partial deletion.

In the case of this clone: The antigen is undetermined.

Profiled with immunoSEQ multiplex PCR; TCRdb holds only in-frame clones, not every one. The table lists tens of thousands of clones, roughly 85% of them singletons. Trimming took 3 bases from V and 0 from J, leaving 10 bases between them. This CDR3 comprises 15 residues. In germline, CDR1 is SGHNT, CDR2 YYREEE (reference sequence). This clonotype was obtained from a human patient who received a liver transplant. Some of the T cells might come from the graft donor. Sequencing used CD4+ T cells from blood, obtained roughly 3.5 years after liver transplant. This rearrangement joins TRBV5-4 to TRBJ2-1; D gene ambiguous. The CDR3 bases are TGTGCCAGCAGCTGGGATTCCAGCTCCTACAATGAGCAGTTCTTC. Its protein product is CASSWDSSSYNEQFF.